One and the same sample provided the 20 T cell receptor beta chains below, sequenced in a study of blood T cell repertoires in COVID-19. Generated by immunoSEQ multiplex PCR, the TCRdb table keeps only in-frame clones and is missing some. Of 100,000 or so clones listed, approximately 82% are singletons. Specimen: peripheral blood. The receptors derive from a woman older than 75 with acute or convalescent COVID-19.

The V and J genes are TRBV5-1 and TRBJ2-1, with 13 positions matching TRBD2. The J segment lost 7 bases and the V segment lost 0 bases, leaving 1 base of the junction unmatched. This CDR3 region has 15 residues. The germline V gene has CDR1 SGHRS and CDR2 YFSETQ. The CDR3 reads CASSLGLAGGNEQFF. The CDR3 DNA reads as TGCGCCAGCAGCTTGGGACTAGCGGGAGGAAATGAGCAGTTCTTC.

The chain combines TRBV28 with TRBJ2-1; 8 bases map to TRBD2. CDR1 MDHEN and CDR2 SYDVKM come from the germline V gene. This CDR3 spans 15 amino acids. The V gene end was trimmed by 5 bases and the J gene end by 4 bases; junction bases not matched to a gene: 7. The CDR3, as DNA: TGTGCCAGCAGTACCCCTACTAGCGGTTACAATGAGCAGTTCTTC. This translates into CASSTPTSGYNEQFF.

The rearrangement joins TRBV4-1 to TRBJ2-7, with TRBD2 identical over 11 bases. The CDR3 covers 18 residues. V gave up 0 bases and J gave up 10 bases; unmatched junction bases: 17. The germline CDR1 and CDR2 sequences are MGHRA and YSYEKL. The CDR3 here is CASSQDEYRLAGGSEQYF. CDR3 bases: TGCGCCAGCAGCCAAGATGAATACCGGCTAGCGGGAGGATCGGAACAGTACTTC.

V is TRBV3-1 (or the pseudogene TRBV3-2) and J is TRBJ2-7; 8 bases align to TRBD1. There are 14 residues in the CDR3. After removal of 4 bases from V and 5 bases from J, the junction contained 7 bases not matched to a gene. Germline CDR1 and CDR2: LGHDT and YNNKEL (reference sequence). The CDR3 DNA reads as TGTGCCAGCAGCCGCGACAGGGGAAGGGACGAGCAGTACTTC. It encodes CASSRDRGRDEQYF.

This clone was recorded at least ten times. The chain is built from TRBV6-5 and TRBJ2-7; 9 bases fit TRBD2. The germline V gene has CDR1 MNHEY and CDR2 SVGAGI. The V gene end was trimmed by 11 bases and the J gene end by 4 bases; junction bases not matched to a gene: 6. This CDR3 is built from 12 residues. DNA for the CDR3: TGTGCCGGTAGCGGGAGAACGTACGAGCAGTACTTC. It yields the protein CAGSGRTYEQYF.

The rearrangement links TRBV5-1 to TRBJ2-6; 9 bases are a match to TRBD1. J was trimmed by 3 bases and V by 2 bases; bases with no gene match: 12. The germline CDR1 and CDR2 sequences are SGHRS and YFSETQ. CDR3 size: 19 residues. CDR3 in amino acids: CASSFLPGRTGVGANVLTF. The CDR3 bases are TGCGCCAGCAGCTTTTTGCCCGGAAGGACAGGGGTTGGGGCCAACGTCCTGACTTTC.

The V gene is TRBV6-5, the J gene TRBJ1-1; the match to TRBD1 covers 7 bases. Losses at the gene ends were 6 bases for V and 1 base for J; bases not matched to a gene: 5. There are 14 residues in the CDR3. Germline loops: CDR1 MNHEY, CDR2 SVGAGI. Written as DNA, the CDR3 is TGTGCCAGCAGAATCCCAGGGGGGAACACTGAAGCTTTCTTT. Its protein product is CASRIPGGNTEAFF.

The chain has TRBV6-2 or TRBV6-3 and TRBJ2-1, with 12 bases fitting TRBD2. The length of the CDR3 is 17 residues. V lost 5 bases, J lost 4 bases, and 9 bases stayed unmatched. Per germline, CDR1 MNHEY and CDR2 SVGEGT. The CDR3 sequence is CASSAPTSGRGYNEQFF. The CDR3 nucleotides read TGTGCCAGCAGTGCCCCGACTAGCGGGAGAGGGTACAATGAGCAGTTCTTC.

This clone has only one observation. The chain combines TRBV10-2 with TRBJ2-3; 9 nucleotides agree with TRBD2. The J segment lost 3 bases and the V segment lost 5 bases, leaving 6 bases of the junction unmatched. The CDR3 runs to 15 residues. CDR1 is WSHSY and CDR2 is SAAADI in the germline V gene. CDR3 bases: TGCGCCAGCAGTTTGACTAGCGGAACGACAGATACGCAGTATTTT. It encodes CASSLTSGTTDTQYF.

The rearrangement links TRBV5-1 to TRBJ2-1, with 9 bases that match TRBD2. Germline V gene sequence: CDR1 SGHRS, CDR2 YFSETQ. This CDR3 contains 16 residues. Germline trimming cut 0 bases from V and 4 bases from J; bases unmatched to any gene: 5. In nucleotides, the CDR3 is TGCGCCAGCAGCTTGGACAGCGGGAGGTTTTACAATGAGCAGTTCTTC. Protein product: CASSLDSGRFYNEQFF.

The V and J genes are TRBV11-2 and TRBJ2-7, with 9 bases aligning to TRBD1. Germline CDR1 reads SGHAT; CDR2 reads FQNNGV. CDR3 length: 15 residues. V dropped 2 bases and J dropped 2; count of bases not matched to a gene: 4. The CDR3 DNA is TGTGCCAGCAGCTTAATGGGACAGGGAACCTACGAGCAGTACTTC. This encodes CASSLMGQGTYEQYF. Full variable domain (outside the CDR3, taken from reference TRBV11-2 and TRBJ2-7): EAGVAQSPRYKIIEKRQSVAFWCNPISGHATLYWYQQILGQGPKLLIQFQNNGVVDDSQLPKDRFSAERLKGVDSTLKIQPAKLEDSAVYLCASSLMGQGTYEQYFGPGTRLTVT.

The rearrangement joins TRBV15 to TRBJ2-3; no firm D call. The CDR3 sequence is 14 residues long. With 1 base removed from V and 3 bases from J, the gap between germline ends came to 8 bases. In germline, CDR1 is LNHNV, CDR2 YYDKDF (reference sequence). CDR3 protein: CATSRVPRTDTQYF. CDR3 DNA sequence: TGTGCCACCAGCAGAGTGCCTAGGACAGATACGCAGTATTTT.

The rearrangement uses TRBV24-1 and TRBJ1-4; D gene ambiguous. In germline, CDR1 is KGHDR, CDR2 SFDVKD. V was cut by 4 bases and J by 16 bases, with 18 bases left in between. This CDR3 spans 13 amino acids. The CDR3 loop reads CATSDTGQRGRFF. The CDR3 DNA sequence: TGTGCCACCAGTGACACGGGCCAGCGGGGTCGGTTTTTT.

The chain carries TRBV19 and TRBJ1-2; D might be TRBD1 (5 bases). The CDR3 contains 14 residues. Trimming shortened V by 7 bases and J by 7 bases, and 19 bases separated the two germline ends. Germline assignment: CDR1 LNHDA and CDR2 SQIVND (reference sequence). The CDR3 loop reads CASTFIDSPFGYTF. The CDR3 DNA reads as TGTGCCAGTACCTTTATCGACAGTCCGTTTGGCTACACCTTC.

The V and J genes are TRBV29-1 and TRBJ1-2; 7 nucleotides align to TRBD1. There are 13 residues in the CDR3. Germline CDR1 and CDR2: SQVTM and ANQGSEA. With 4 bases clipped from V and 4 bases from J, the junction kept 6 bases outside the gene matches. The CDR3 region has the DNA TGCAGCGTTGGGACAGGCCAACTCTATGGCTACACCTTC. Residues: CSVGTGQLYGYTF.

V is TRBV18 and J is TRBJ1-1; TRBD1 matches at 9 bases. V lost 4 bases and J lost 4; bases outside the gene matches: 7. The CDR3 contains 15 residues. The germline gives CDR1 KGHSH, CDR2 LQKENI. CDR3 protein: CASSLSGQGSTEAFF. Written as DNA, the CDR3 is TGTGCCAGCTCACTATCCGGACAGGGGAGCACTGAAGCTTTCTTT.

The chain is built from TRBV6-2 or TRBV6-3 and TRBJ2-1; 7 bases line up with TRBD2. This CDR3 comprises 16 residues. V was clipped by 4 bases and J by 4 bases; unmatched bases: 10. Germline CDR1 and CDR2: MNHEY and SVGEGT. The CDR3 nucleotides read TGTGCCAGCAGTTCCCGGGGGGAGCGGGTATACAATGAGCAGTTCTTC. Translating gives CASSSRGERVYNEQFF.

This clone was observed a single time. The gene calls are TRBV27 and TRBJ2-2; D is perhaps TRBD2 (5 bases). The CDR3 length is 17 residues. Per germline, CDR1 MNHEY and CDR2 SMNVEV (reference sequence). Deletions cut 3 bases from V and 0 bases from J, with 14 bases between. Here the CDR3 reads CASSLELADANTGELFF. CDR3 in DNA: TGTGCCAGCAGTTTGGAGCTAGCAGACGCGAACACCGGGGAGCTGTTTTTT.

This CDR3 is CASSPQNGNYEQYF. The DNA of the CDR3 is TGTGCCAGCTCACCACAGAACGGGAACTACGAGCAGTACTTC. The V call is TRBV18, the J call TRBJ2-7, with D perhaps TRBD2 (5 bases). The V gene lost 1 base and the J gene lost 3 bases, with 10 bases spanning the gap. Germline V lookup: CDR1 KGHSH, CDR2 LQKENI. CDR3 length: 14 amino acids.

This chain joins TRBV7-8 and TRBJ1-3; 7 bases agree with TRBD1. Germline V gives CDR1 SGHVS, CDR2 FQNEAQ. The V segment lost 3 bases and the J segment 0 bases; nucleotides outside the gene matches: 8. The CDR3 length is 17 residues. The CDR3 DNA reads TGTGCCAGCAGCTTTCTAGGGACAGTGGGCTCTGGAAACACCATATATTTT. This codes for CASSFLGTVGSGNTIYF.